The sequence of this TCR beta chain was determined in a study of T cells in Graves' hyperthyroidism and ophthalmopathy. General study findings and limits: Blood also held most thyroid clonotypes expanded beyond 0.001.

What was amplified from RNA transcripts were TCR beta CDR3 regions. The HTBI primer set served for first-round RT-PCR of the TCR CDR3. Via MiXCR, TCRdb re-called the multiplex PCR reads, giving one row per CDR3 protein. The table records approximately 610,000 distinct CDR3 sequences, over 15% of them present only once. The table lists this clonotype with a few counts. The antigen remains undetermined. The trim removed 2 bases at V and 5 bases at J, leaving 4 bases unmatched. Germline V lookup: CDR1 KGHSH, CDR2 LQKENI. The CDR3 sequence is 14 residues long. This TCR was recovered from a woman aged 18-29 years with Graves' hyperthyroidism. The sample taken for sequencing was blood. This rearrangement joins TRBV18 to TRBJ2-5; 8 nucleotides agree with TRBD1. The CDR3 loop is CASSPTGQEETQYF. CDR3 coding DNA: TGTGCCAGCTCACCAACGGGACAGGAGGAGACCCAGTACTTC.